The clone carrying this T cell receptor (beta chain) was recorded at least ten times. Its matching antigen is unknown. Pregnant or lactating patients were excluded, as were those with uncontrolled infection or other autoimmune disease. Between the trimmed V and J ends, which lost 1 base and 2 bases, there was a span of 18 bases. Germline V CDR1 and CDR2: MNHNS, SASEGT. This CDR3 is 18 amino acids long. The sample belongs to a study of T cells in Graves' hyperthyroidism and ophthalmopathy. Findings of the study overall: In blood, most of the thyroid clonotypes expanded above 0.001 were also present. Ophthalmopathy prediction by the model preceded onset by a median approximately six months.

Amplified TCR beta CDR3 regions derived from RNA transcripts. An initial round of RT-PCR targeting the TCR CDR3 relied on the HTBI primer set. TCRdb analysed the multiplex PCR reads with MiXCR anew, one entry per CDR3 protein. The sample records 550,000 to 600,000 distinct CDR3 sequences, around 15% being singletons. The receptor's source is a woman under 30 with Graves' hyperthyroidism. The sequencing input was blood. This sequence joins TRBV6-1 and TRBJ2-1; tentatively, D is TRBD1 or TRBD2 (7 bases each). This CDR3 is CASSEEGASGLPYNEQFF. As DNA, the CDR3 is TGTGCCAGCAGTGAAGAGGGGGCTAGCGGATTGCCCTACAATGAGCAGTTCTTC.